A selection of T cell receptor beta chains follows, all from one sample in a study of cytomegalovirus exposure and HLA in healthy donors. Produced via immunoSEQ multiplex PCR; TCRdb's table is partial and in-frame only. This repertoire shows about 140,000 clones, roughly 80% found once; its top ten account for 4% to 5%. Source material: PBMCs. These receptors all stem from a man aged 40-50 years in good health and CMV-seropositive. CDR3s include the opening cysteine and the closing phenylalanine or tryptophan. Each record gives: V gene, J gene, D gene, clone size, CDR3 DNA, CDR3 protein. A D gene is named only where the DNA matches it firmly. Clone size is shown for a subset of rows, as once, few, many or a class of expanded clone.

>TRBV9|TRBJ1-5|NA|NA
TGTGCCAGCAGCGCCGCAGGCTTCAATCAGCCCCAGCATTTT
CASSAAGFNQPQHF
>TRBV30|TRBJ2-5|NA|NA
TGTGCCTGGAGTCGGGTGACCCAGTACTTC
CAWSRVTQYF
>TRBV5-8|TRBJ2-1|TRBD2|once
TGTGCCAGCAGCGATCGGACTAGCGGGAGGATAGGTGGTAATGAGCAGTTCTTC
CASSDRTSGRIGGNEQFF
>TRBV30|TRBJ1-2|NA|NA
TGTGCCTGGAGTGCCTCAGTCGGGGGCTACACCTTC
CAWSASVGGYTF
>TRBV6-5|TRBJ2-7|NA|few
TGTGCCAGCACTCAGAGGGCAGGGGTCTCCTACGAGCAGTACTTC
CASTQRAGVSYEQYF
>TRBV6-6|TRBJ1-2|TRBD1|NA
TGTGCCAGCAGTTATCGGACAGGGATCGGCTACACCTTC
CASSYRTGIGYTF
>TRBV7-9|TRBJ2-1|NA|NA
TGTGCCAGCAGCTCCCAAGGACATGACTACAATGAGCAGTTCTTC
CASSSQGHDYNEQFF
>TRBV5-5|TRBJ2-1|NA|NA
TGTGCCAGCAGCCCGGAGGCTGACTCCTACAATGAGCAGTTCTTC
CASSPEADSYNEQFF
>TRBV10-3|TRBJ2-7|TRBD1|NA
TGTGCCATCAGCCCGGGACAGGGCTACCACGAGCAGTACTTC
CAISPGQGYHEQYF
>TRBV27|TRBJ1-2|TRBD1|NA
TGTGCCAGCAGTTCTAGAACCGGGACAGAAGTGTTCTATGGCTACACCTTC
CASSSRTGTEVFYGYTF
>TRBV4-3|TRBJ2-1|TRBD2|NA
TGCGCCAGCAGCCAAGAACCCCCCCACGGGGGGGCCGGTGAGCAGTTCTTC
CASSQEPPHGGAGEQFF
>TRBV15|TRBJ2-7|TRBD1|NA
TGTGCCACCAGCAGGGCCGTCGGACAGGGCCTCCACGAGCAGTACTTC
CATSRAVGQGLHEQYF
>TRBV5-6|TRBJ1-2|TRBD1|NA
TGTGCCAGCAGCTTGGGAGGCCAGGGGGAAAACTATGGCTACACCTTC
CASSLGGQGENYGYTF
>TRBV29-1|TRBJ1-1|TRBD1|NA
TGCAGCGTTCAAAGGCCCGGGATCGGACAGGGGAACACTGAAGCTTTCTTT
CSVQRPGIGQGNTEAFF
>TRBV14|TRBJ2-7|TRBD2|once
TGTGCCAGCAGCCAAGCGGCGCGGGAGGGTAACGGGCAGTACTTC
CASSQAAREGNGQYF
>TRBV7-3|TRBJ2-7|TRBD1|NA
TGTGCCAGCAGCTCCGGGACAGGGGAAGAGCAGTACTTC
CASSSGTGEEQYF
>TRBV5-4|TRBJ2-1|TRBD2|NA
TGTGCCAGCAGCCCGGATCCGACTAGCGGGAGGTCCGAGTTCTTC
CASSPDPTSGRSEFF
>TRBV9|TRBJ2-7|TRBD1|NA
TGTGCCAGCAGCCCCCAGACAGGGGGCGACTACGAGCAGTACTTC
CASSPQTGGDYEQYF
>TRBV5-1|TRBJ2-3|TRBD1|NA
TGCGCCAGCAGCGATCAGGGGGAAAACACAGATACGCAGTATTTT
CASSDQGENTDTQYF
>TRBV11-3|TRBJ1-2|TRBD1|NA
TGTGCCAGCAGCCGTTGGGACAGGGAAGACTATGGCTACACCTTC
CASSRWDREDYGYTF
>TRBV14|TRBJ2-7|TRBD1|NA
TGTGCCAGCAGCCTTCGACAGGGGTACGAGCAGTACTTC
CASSLRQGYEQYF
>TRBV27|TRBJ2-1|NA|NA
TGTGCCAGCAGTACCCGGGGAAATGAGCAGTTCTTC
CASSTRGNEQFF
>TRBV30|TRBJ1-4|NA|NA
TGTGCCTGGATTCCGAGGGGGGGAACTAATGAAAAACTGTTTTTT
CAWIPRGGTNEKLFF
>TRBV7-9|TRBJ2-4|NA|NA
TGTGCCAGCAGCTCGAGGGGGGGGGAGGCAAACATTCAGTACTTC
CASSSRGGEANIQYF
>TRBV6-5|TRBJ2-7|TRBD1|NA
TGTGCCAGCACCTCCACAGGGGACTACGAGCAGTACTTC
CASTSTGDYEQYF
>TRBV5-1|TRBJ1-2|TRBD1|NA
TGCGCCAGCAGCTTGGCGTCAGGGGGCCCCGATGGCTACACCTTC
CASSLASGGPDGYTF
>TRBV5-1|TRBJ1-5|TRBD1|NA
TGCGCCAGCAGCTTGACCGGGACAGCCAATCAGCCCCAGCATTTT
CASSLTGTANQPQHF
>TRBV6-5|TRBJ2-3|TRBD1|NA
TGTGCCAGCAGTCAAAGGACAGGCTACACAGATACGCAGTATTTT
CASSQRTGYTDTQYF
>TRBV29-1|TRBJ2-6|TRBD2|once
TGCAGCGTTGCAGCGGGAAACTCTGGGGCCAACGTCCTGACTTTC
CSVAAGNSGANVLTF
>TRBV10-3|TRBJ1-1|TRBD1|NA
TGTGCCATCAGTGAGTCGGGCAGGGGGTTTGCGAACACTGAAGCTTTCTTT
CAISESGRGFANTEAFF
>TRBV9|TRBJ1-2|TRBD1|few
TGTGCCAGCAGCGGGACCCGGGGGAACGGACAGGCGAACTATGGCTACACCTTC
CASSGTRGNGQANYGYTF
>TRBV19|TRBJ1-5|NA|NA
TGTGCCAGTAGTATAAAGGGGAGCAATCAGCCCCAGCATTTT
CASSIKGSNQPQHF
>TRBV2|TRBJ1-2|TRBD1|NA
TGTGCCAGCATTAGGGGACCAGCGGAGGGGGCAAATGGCTACACCTTC
CASIRGPAEGANGYTF
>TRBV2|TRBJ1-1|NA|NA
TGTGCCAGCACAGGGGTTGCCACTGAAGCTTTCTTT
CASTGVATEAFF
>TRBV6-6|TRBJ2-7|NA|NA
TGTGCCAGCAGCCTAACAGGGCGCGGAGACGAGCAGTACTTC
CASSLTGRGDEQYF
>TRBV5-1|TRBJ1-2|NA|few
TGCGCCAGCAGCTGGGAGGGTGCTGGCTACACCTTC
CASSWEGAGYTF
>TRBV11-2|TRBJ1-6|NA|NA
TGTGCCAGCAGCCTGGACAGTAATTCACCCCTCCACTTT
CASSLDSNSPLHF
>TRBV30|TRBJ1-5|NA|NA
TGTGCCTGTACTGGGGGGGGCAATCAGCCCCAGCATTTT
CACTGGGNQPQHF
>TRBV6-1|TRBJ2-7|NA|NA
TGTGCCAGCAGTGAAGCGCTACAGCCTACGTACGAGCAGTACTTC
CASSEALQPTYEQYF
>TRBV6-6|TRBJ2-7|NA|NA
TGTGCCAGCAGTTATGGAGGGGGCAAAAACTACGAGCAGTACTTC
CASSYGGGKNYEQYF
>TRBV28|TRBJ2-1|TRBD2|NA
TGTGCCAGCGGCCTTCTTACTAGCGGGGACGACAATGAGCAGTTCTTC
CASGLLTSGDDNEQFF
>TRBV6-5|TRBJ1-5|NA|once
TGTGCCAGCAGTTACGGGGAGGGACAGCCCCAGCATTTT
CASSYGEGQPQHF
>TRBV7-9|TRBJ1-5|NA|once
TGTGCCAGCAGCTTAGATGGGAGTCCCAGCATTTTT
CASSLDGSPSIF
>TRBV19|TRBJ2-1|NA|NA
TGTGCCACCTCAGGGGGGTATTCGGACAATGAGCAGTTCTTC
CATSGGYSDNEQFF
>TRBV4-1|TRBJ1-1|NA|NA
TGCGCCAGCAGCCAATTCCCCTTGGGGCAGGGGTCCCCTGAAGCTTTCTTT
CASSQFPLGQGSPEAFF
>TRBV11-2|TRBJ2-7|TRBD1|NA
TGTGCCAGCAGCTTATCCTCTGGACAGGGCCGGGAGCAGTACTTC
CASSLSSGQGREQYF
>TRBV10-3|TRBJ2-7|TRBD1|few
TGTGCCATCAACACCGGACAGGCTTCCTACGAGCAGTACTTC
CAINTGQASYEQYF
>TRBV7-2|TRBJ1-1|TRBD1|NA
TGTGCCAGCAGCGGGACAGGGGCGAACACTGAAGCTTTCTTT
CASSGTGANTEAFF
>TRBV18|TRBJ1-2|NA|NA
TGTGCCAGCTCACCAGGTTCAGGGGAAGGCTACACCTTC
CASSPGSGEGYTF
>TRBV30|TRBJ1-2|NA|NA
TGTGCCTCCCAGAGGCGGGGGGTGAGTGGCTACACCTTC
CASQRRGVSGYTF
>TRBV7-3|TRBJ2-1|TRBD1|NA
TGTGCCAGCAGTCTGGACAGGGGGGAAACGAATGAGCAGTTCTTC
CASSLDRGETNEQFF
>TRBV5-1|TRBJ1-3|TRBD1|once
TGCGCCAGCAGACCAGGACAGGCCGGAAACACCATATATTTT
CASRPGQAGNTIYF